Below are 7 T cell receptor beta chains sequenced from a single sample in a study of T-cell memory formation after mild COVID-19. One entry per CDR3 protein, called by TCRdb with MiXCR from the 5' RACE reads. The sample records under 300,000 distinct CDR3 sequences, 15% to 20% being singletons. Sequenced: PBMCs or a T cell subset sorted from them (not recorded which). The receptors shown here come from a man younger than 35 who had mild COVID-19 (a few samples of this study predate the infection). Cell type and time point are not known.

This clonotype appeared a few times. This chain links TRBV20-1 with TRBJ2-2; 11 bases map to TRBD1. The CDR3 is 14 amino acids. Trimming took 6 bases from V and 4 from J; bases not matched to a gene: 4. The V gene's germline CDR1 is DFQATT and CDR2 SNEGSKA (reference sequence). The CDR3 nucleotides read TGCAGTGCCGGGGGACAGGGGGGCACCGGGGAGCTGTTTTTT. It is translated as CSAGGQGGTGELFF.

The chain has TRBV7-2 and TRBJ2-4; TRBD2 matches 8 bases. CDR3 size: 14 residues. Germline V CDR1 and CDR2: SGHTA, FQGNSA. Trimming at V came to 5 bases and at J to 8 bases, leaving 8 bases not matched to a gene. This CDR3 is CASSDSGGLDIQYF. CDR3 sequence (DNA): TGTGCCAGCAGCGATTCGGGGGGGTTAGACATTCAGTACTTC.

The CDR3 region is CASSFVWGGETQYF. Here the CDR3 DNA reads TGTGCCAGCAGTTTCGTTTGGGGGGGGGAGACCCAGTACTTC. The chain uses TRBV27 and TRBJ2-5; 7 nucleotides agree with TRBD2. Losses at the gene ends were 3 bases for V and 5 bases for J; bases not matched to a gene: 6. Germline V CDR1 and CDR2: MNHEY, SMNVEV (reference sequence). The CDR3 is 14 amino acids.

This clonotype was counted once. The gene calls are TRBV5-1 and TRBJ1-1; the D gene is possibly TRBD1 (5 bases). This CDR3 is 17 amino acids long. Trimming took off 2 bases at V and 11 bases at J, with 28 bases between the two ends. The germline gives CDR1 SGHRS, CDR2 YFSETQ. CDR3 in amino acids: CASSFLRGADTEDAAFF. The DNA of the CDR3 is TGCGCCAGCAGCTTCCTGAGAGGGGCTGACACTGAAGATGCGGCTTTCTTT.

The chain links TRBV7-8 to TRBJ2-1; D is ambiguous. Germline V gene sequence: CDR1 SGHVS, CDR2 FQNEAQ. Trimming took off 6 bases at V and 2 bases at J, with 8 bases between the two ends. The CDR3 has 13 amino acids. The CDR3: CASSTTTYNEQFF. DNA for the CDR3: TGTGCCAGCAGTACAACCACCTACAATGAGCAGTTCTTC.

This rearrangement joins TRBV6-1 to TRBJ2-3; perhaps TRBD1 as D (6 bases). The CDR3 runs 14 residues. Germline CDR1 MNHNS, CDR2 SASEGT. V lost 3 bases to trimming and J lost 4 bases, with 11 bases between them. CDR3 nucleotide sequence: TGTGCCAGCAGTGATGGGGCAGGGGCAGATACGCAGTATTTT. This sequence encodes CASSDGAGADTQYF.

This clonotype was observed at least ten times. J is TRBJ2-7 and V is TRBV7-6; weak D call: TRBD1 (5 bases). The length of the CDR3 is 15 residues. Between the trimmed V and J ends, which lost 3 bases and 0 bases, there was a span of 12 bases. Germline-derived CDR1 and CDR2 are SGHVS and FNYEAQ. In DNA form, the CDR3 reads TGTGCCAGCAGCTTTAGGACATCAAGCTCCTACGAGCAGTACTTC. Translating it yields CASSFRTSSSYEQYF.